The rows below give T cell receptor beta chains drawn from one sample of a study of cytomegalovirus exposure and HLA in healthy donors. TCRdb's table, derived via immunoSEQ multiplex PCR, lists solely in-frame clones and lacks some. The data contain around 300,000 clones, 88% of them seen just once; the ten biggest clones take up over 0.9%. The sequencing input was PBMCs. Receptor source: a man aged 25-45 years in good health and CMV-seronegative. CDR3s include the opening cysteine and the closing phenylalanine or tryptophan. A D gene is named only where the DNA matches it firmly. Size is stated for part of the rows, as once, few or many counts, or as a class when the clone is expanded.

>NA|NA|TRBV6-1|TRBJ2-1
TGTGCCAGCAGTGAGGGGGCAGGGGCCTCACCTCGCCATGAGCAGTTCTTC
CASSEGAGASPRHEQFF
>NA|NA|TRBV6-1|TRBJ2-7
TGTGCCAGCAGGCGACTAGACCTCTACGAGCAGTACTTC
CASRRLDLYEQYF
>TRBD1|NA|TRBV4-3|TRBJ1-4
TGCGCCAGCAGCCAATTGACAGGGACTAATGAAAAACTGTTTTTT
CASSQLTGTNEKLFF
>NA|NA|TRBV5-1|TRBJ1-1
TGCGCCAGCAGTTTACTTATCGGGACAGAAGCTTTCTTT
CASSLLIGTEAFF
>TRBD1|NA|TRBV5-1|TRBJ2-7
TGCGCCAGCAGCTCCCGGGACAGGGCCTACGAGCAGTACTTC
CASSSRDRAYEQYF
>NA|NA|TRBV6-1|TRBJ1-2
TGTGCCAGCAGTTCGGGTATGTCCTATGGCTACACCTTC
CASSSGMSYGYTF
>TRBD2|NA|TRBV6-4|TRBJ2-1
TGTGCCAGCACCAAACTAGCGGGGGAGTACAATGAGCAGTTCTTC
CASTKLAGEYNEQFF
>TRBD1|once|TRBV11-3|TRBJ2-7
TGTGCCAGCTGCGACAGGGAACGCAACGAGCAGTACTTC
CASCDRERNEQYF
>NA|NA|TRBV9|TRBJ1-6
TGTGCCAGCAGCGTTAGATCTAATTCACCCCTCCACTTT
CASSVRSNSPLHF
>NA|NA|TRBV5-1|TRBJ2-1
TGCGCCAGCAGCTTGGTGTCCTCTCGGGATGAGCAGTTCTTC
CASSLVSSRDEQFF
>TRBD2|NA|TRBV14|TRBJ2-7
TGTGCCAGCAGCCAAATGGGACTACAGTACGAGCAGTACTTC
CASSQMGLQYEQYF
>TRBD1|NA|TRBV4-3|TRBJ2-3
TGCGCCAGCAGCCACGGACAGGGGGCAGATACGCAGTATTTT
CASSHGQGADTQYF
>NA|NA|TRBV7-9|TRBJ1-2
TGTGCCAGCAGCTCTCCCCTCTTGTATGGCTACACCTTC
CASSSPLLYGYTF
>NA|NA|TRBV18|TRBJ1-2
TGTGCCAGCTCACCGCTCGACAGGTTCGATGGCTACACCTTC
CASSPLDRFDGYTF
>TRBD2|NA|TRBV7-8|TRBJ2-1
TGTGCCAGCAGCCCACGAATAGCGGGGGCCCGAAACAATGAGCAGTTCTTC
CASSPRIAGARNNEQFF
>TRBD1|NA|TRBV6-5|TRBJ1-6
TGTGCCAGCAGTAGACAGGGACAGAGTAATTCACCCCTCCACTTT
CASSRQGQSNSPLHF
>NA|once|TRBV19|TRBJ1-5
TGTGCCAGTAGTATAGTTTTCACAGGGCTGGTTAATCAGCCCCAGCATTTT
CASSIVFTGLVNQPQHF
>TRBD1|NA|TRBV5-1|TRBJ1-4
TGCGCCAGCAGCCCCGGGACAGGGGTGAATGAAAAACTGTTTTTT
CASSPGTGVNEKLFF
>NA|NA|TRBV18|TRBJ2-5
TGTGCCAGCTCACCCCCGACAGAAAAAGAGACCCAGTACTTC
CASSPPTEKETQYF
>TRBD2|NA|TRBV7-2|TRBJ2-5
TGTGCCAGCAGCTTAGGTGGGGGGGTACGAGAGACCCAGTACTTC
CASSLGGGVRETQYF
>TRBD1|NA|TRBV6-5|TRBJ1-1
TGTGCCAGCAGTTACGCCAGGGGGCGGACTGAAGCTTTCTTT
CASSYARGRTEAFF
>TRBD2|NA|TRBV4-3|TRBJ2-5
TGCGCCAGCAGCCAAGCACTTCGCGGGGGGGCCGAGACCCAGTACTTC
CASSQALRGGAETQYF
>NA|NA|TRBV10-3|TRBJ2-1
TGTGCCATCAGTGAAGCAGGGCGGAATGAGCAGTTCTTC
CAISEAGRNEQFF
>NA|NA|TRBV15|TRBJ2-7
TGTGCCACCAGCAGAGCATTTGTCGGCTCCTACGAGCAGTACTTC
CATSRAFVGSYEQYF
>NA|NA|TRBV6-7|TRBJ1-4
TGTGCCAGCAGATACACTCGGGGGGCTAATGAAAAACTGTTTTTT
CASRYTRGANEKLFF
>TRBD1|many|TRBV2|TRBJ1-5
TGTGCCAGCAGTGAAGAGACAGGGCGGCAGCCCCAGCATTTT
CASSEETGRQPQHF
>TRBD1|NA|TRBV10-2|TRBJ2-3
TGCGCCAGCAATCAACCGGACAGGGGGCAGGTAGATACGCAGTATTTT
CASNQPDRGQVDTQYF
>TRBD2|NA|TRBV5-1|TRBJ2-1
TGCGCCAGCACCTCGAGCGGTGGGCCCCCGGCGGGGGGGCCGTACAATGAGCAGTTCTTC
CASTSSGGPPAGGPYNEQFF
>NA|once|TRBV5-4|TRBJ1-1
TGTGCCAGCAGCTTAGGAGGGGCTAACACTGAAGCTTTCTTT
CASSLGGANTEAFF
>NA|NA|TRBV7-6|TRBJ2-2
TGTGCCAGCAGCTTAGGGCTGAACACCGGGGAGCTGTTTTTT
CASSLGLNTGELFF
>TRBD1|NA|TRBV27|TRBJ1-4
TGTGCCAGCAGTTTCAGCAGGGGGCAGACGAATGAAAAACTGTTTTTT
CASSFSRGQTNEKLFF
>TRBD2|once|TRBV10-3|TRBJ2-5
TGTGCCATCAGTGAGTCTGGAGGACTAGCGGGGCAAGAGACCCAGTACTTC
CAISESGGLAGQETQYF
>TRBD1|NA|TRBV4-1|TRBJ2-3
TGCGCCAGCAGCGGGACAGGGGGCGGCACAGATACGCAGTATTTT
CASSGTGGGTDTQYF
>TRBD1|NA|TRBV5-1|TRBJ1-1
TGCGCCAGCAGCTTGGGACAGGGCCTTGAAGCTTTCTTT
CASSLGQGLEAFF
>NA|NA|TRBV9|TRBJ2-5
TGTGCCAGCAGCGGCCGGGAGACCCAGTACTTC
CASSGRETQYF
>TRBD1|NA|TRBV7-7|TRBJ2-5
TGTGCCAGCAGCGAGACCGGGACAGGAGAGACCCAGTACTTC
CASSETGTGETQYF
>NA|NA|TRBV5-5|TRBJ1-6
TGTGCCAGCAGCTTGGCGGGGTGGGGTAGATCACCCCTCCACTTT
CASSLAGWGRSPLHF
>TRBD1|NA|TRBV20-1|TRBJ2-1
TGCAGTGCCTGGACAGGGACGGAGTTCTTC
CSAWTGTEFF
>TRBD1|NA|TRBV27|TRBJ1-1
TGTGCCAGCAGTCTTGGGGACAGGGGGCATACTGAAGCTTTCTTT
CASSLGDRGHTEAFF
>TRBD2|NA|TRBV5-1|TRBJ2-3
TGCGCCAGCAGCTCCGGGACTAGCGGGGGGTCAGATACGCAGTATTTT
CASSSGTSGGSDTQYF
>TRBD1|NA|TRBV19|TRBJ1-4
TGTGCCAGTAGTTCTTCTTGGACAGGGACTAATGAAAAACTGTTTTTT
CASSSSWTGTNEKLFF
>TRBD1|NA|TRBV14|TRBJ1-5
TGTGCCAGCAGCCAAGTATTTTTGGACAGGGGTAAAAATCAGCCCCAGCATTTT
CASSQVFLDRGKNQPQHF
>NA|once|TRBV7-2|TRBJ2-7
TGTGCCAGCAGCTTAGAGGGGGAGCAGGGGCCCCTCGAGCAGTACTTC
CASSLEGEQGPLEQYF
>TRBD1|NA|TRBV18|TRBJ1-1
TGTGCCAGCTCACCACGGGGACAGGGCACTGAAGCTTTCTTT
CASSPRGQGTEAFF
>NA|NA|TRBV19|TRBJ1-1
TGTGCCAGTAGTTCAGGGGTGAACACTGAAGCTTTCTTT
CASSSGVNTEAFF
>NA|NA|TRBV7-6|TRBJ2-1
TGTGCCAGCAGCCTGGGACAATACAATGAGCAGTTCTTC
CASSLGQYNEQFF
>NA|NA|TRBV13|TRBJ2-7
TGTGCCAGTCAGCGTGGGGGCTACTCCTACGAGCAGTACTTC
CASQRGGYSYEQYF
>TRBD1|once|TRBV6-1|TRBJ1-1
TGTGCCAGCAGCCTCGACAGGGGGCCTACTGAAGCTTTCTTT
CASSLDRGPTEAFF
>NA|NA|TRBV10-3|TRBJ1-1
TGTGCCATCAGTTTGGCAGGAGGGAACACTGAAGCTTTCTTT
CAISLAGGNTEAFF
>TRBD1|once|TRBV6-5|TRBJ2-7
TGTGCCAGCAGTTACTCCCCCGGGACAGTTGGGGACGAGCAGTACTTC
CASSYSPGTVGDEQYF
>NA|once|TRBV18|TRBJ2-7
TGTGCCAGCTCACCTGGAGAACACGAGCAGTACTTC
CASSPGEHEQYF
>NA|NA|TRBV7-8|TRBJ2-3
TGTGCCAGCAGCTTAGCGCAGGGGTCTTCCACAGATACGCAGTATTTT
CASSLAQGSSTDTQYF
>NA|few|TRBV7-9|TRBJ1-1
TGTGCCAGCAGCTTATTGGCCACTGAAGCTTTCTTT
CASSLLATEAFF
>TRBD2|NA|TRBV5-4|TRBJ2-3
TGTGCCAGCAGCCTCACGTCCGGGGGGACGACAGATACGCAGTATTTT
CASSLTSGGTTDTQYF
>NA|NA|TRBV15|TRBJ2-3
TGTGCCACCAGCAGAGATCAACAAAATACGCAGTATTTT
CATSRDQQNTQYF
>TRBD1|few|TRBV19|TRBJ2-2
TGTGCCAGTAGTGCGCCGGGACAGCACACCGGGGAGCTGTTTTTT
CASSAPGQHTGELFF
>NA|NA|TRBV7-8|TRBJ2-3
TGTGCCAGCAGCTTAGCGGGTGACACTACAGATACGCAGTATTTT
CASSLAGDTTDTQYF
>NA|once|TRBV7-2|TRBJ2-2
TGTGCCAGCAGCCCCGAGGGGGGGGCGAGAACCGGGGAGCTGTTTTTT
CASSPEGGARTGELFF
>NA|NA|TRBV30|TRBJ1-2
TGTGCCTGGAGTCCAGGGGCTTATGGCTACACCTTC
CAWSPGAYGYTF
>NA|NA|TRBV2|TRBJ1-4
TGTGCCAGCAGTGAAAGGAACAGCAAAAATGAAAAACTGTTTTTT
CASSERNSKNEKLFF